Listed below are T cell receptor beta chains from one sample, sequenced in a study of blood T cell repertoires in COVID-19. Assay used: immunoSEQ multiplex PCR; TCRdb lists only in-frame clones, some missing. The sample shows roughly 150,000 clones, approximately 80% of them seen only once. Sequences were obtained from PBMCs or T cells enriched from blood (not recorded which). These receptors all come from a woman in her 50s who had recovered from COVID-19. CDR3s include the opening cysteine and the closing phenylalanine or tryptophan. A D gene is named only where the DNA matches it firmly. A row's size may be missing; if present it is once, few, many or a size class.

d_gene: .
abundance: .
v_gene: TRBV2
j_gene: TRBJ1-5
CDR3aa: CASTIAAGSNQPQHF
CDR3nt: TGTGCCAGCACAATAGCAGCGGGGAGCAATCAGCCCCAGCATTTT

d_gene: TRBD1
abundance: .
v_gene: TRBV28
j_gene: TRBJ1-6
CDR3aa: CASSFIGGVTLRPLHF
CDR3nt: TGTGCCAGCAGTTTTATAGGGGGCGTTACCTTGAGACCCCTCCACTTT

d_gene: .
abundance: .
v_gene: TRBV4-1
j_gene: TRBJ1-5
CDR3aa: CASSQDWGGLIPQHF
CDR3nt: TGCGCCAGCAGCCAAGATTGGGGGGGCTTAATTCCCCAGCATTTT

d_gene: .
abundance: .
v_gene: TRBV7-9
j_gene: TRBJ2-5
CDR3aa: CASSLTTAQETQYF
CDR3nt: TGTGCCAGCAGCTTAACGACAGCCCAAGAGACCCAGTACTTC

d_gene: .
abundance: .
v_gene: TRBV7-2
j_gene: TRBJ2-1
CDR3aa: CASSVTRGTLQGEQFF
CDR3nt: TGTGCCAGCAGCGTCACACGGGGTACTCTACAAGGTGAGCAGTTCTTC

d_gene: .
abundance: few
v_gene: TRBV19
j_gene: TRBJ1-3
CDR3aa: CASSIRGAGNTIYF
CDR3nt: TGTGCCAGTAGTATAAGGGGCGCTGGAAACACCATATATTTT

d_gene: .
abundance: once
v_gene: TRBV3-1/TRBV3-2
j_gene: TRBJ2-2
CDR3aa: CASNLGGARTGELFF
CDR3nt: TGTGCCAGCAATTTAGGGGGAGCGCGCACCGGGGAGCTGTTTTTT

d_gene: TRBD1
abundance: once
v_gene: TRBV11-2
j_gene: TRBJ1-3
CDR3aa: CASSLPMTGGVNTIYF
CDR3nt: TGTGCCAGCAGCTTACCTATGACAGGGGGAGTTAACACCATATATTTT

d_gene: .
abundance: .
v_gene: TRBV19
j_gene: TRBJ2-1
CDR3aa: CASSIRDFGNEQFF
CDR3nt: TGTGCCAGTAGTATAAGGGACTTCGGCAATGAGCAGTTCTTC

d_gene: TRBD1
abundance: .
v_gene: TRBV19
j_gene: TRBJ2-6
CDR3aa: CASSRGTGPGANVLTF
CDR3nt: TGTGCCAGTAGTAGGGGGACAGGCCCTGGGGCCAACGTCCTGACTTTC

d_gene: .
abundance: .
v_gene: TRBV27
j_gene: TRBJ1-3
CDR3aa: CASRPSSGNTIYF
CDR3nt: TGTGCCAGCAGGCCCAGCTCTGGAAACACCATATATTTT

d_gene: TRBD2
abundance: .
v_gene: TRBV24-1
j_gene: TRBJ2-1
CDR3aa: CATSDGTSENEQFF
CDR3nt: TGTGCCACCAGTGATGGGACTAGCGAAAATGAGCAGTTCTTC

d_gene: TRBD2
abundance: .
v_gene: TRBV4-2
j_gene: TRBJ2-3
CDR3aa: CASSQDGLAGQPSTDTQYF
CDR3nt: TGTGCCAGCAGCCAAGATGGCTTAGCGGGGCAACCTAGCACAGATACGCAGTATTTT

d_gene: TRBD1
abundance: .
v_gene: TRBV5-4
j_gene: TRBJ2-3
CDR3aa: CASSIYRGGTDTQYF
CDR3nt: TGTGCCAGCAGCATCTACAGGGGTGGAACAGATACGCAGTATTTT

d_gene: .
abundance: .
v_gene: TRBV12-3/TRBV12-4
j_gene: TRBJ1-2
CDR3aa: CASSSYGGYGYTF
CDR3nt: TGTGCCAGCAGTTCCTACGGCGGCTATGGCTACACCTTC

d_gene: .
abundance: .
v_gene: TRBV19
j_gene: TRBJ1-4
CDR3aa: CASSIQGRGEKLFF
CDR3nt: TGTGCCAGTAGTATACAGGGGCGAGGGGAAAAACTGTTTTTT

d_gene: .
abundance: .
v_gene: TRBV21-1
j_gene: TRBJ2-4
CDR3aa: CASSKARIKRGHIKNIQYF
CDR3nt: TGTGCCAGCAGCAAAGCGCGTATAAAAAGGGGCCATATCAAAAACATTCAGTACTTC

d_gene: .
abundance: .
v_gene: TRBV27
j_gene: TRBJ1-6
CDR3aa: CASRLKPTGSSYNSPLHF
CDR3nt: TGTGCCAGCAGGTTGAAGCCAACAGGGAGCTCCTATAATTCACCCCTCCACTTT

d_gene: .
abundance: .
v_gene: TRBV29-1
j_gene: TRBJ1-2
CDR3aa: CSVPQSQGNYGYTF
CDR3nt: TGCAGCGTACCACAATCACAGGGCAACTATGGCTACACCTTC

d_gene: TRBD1
abundance: .
v_gene: TRBV6-5
j_gene: TRBJ2-1
CDR3aa: CASSRDRGPYNEQFF
CDR3nt: TGTGCCAGCAGCAGAGACAGGGGCCCCTACAATGAGCAGTTCTTC

d_gene: .
abundance: .
v_gene: TRBV3-1/TRBV3-2
j_gene: TRBJ2-7
CDR3aa: CASSQGARSYEQYF
CDR3nt: TGTGCCAGCAGCCAAGGAGCTCGATCCTACGAGCAGTACTTC

d_gene: .
abundance: .
v_gene: TRBV19
j_gene: TRBJ1-6
CDR3aa: CASTPMIQFNSPLHF
CDR3nt: TGTGCCAGTACCCCCATGATCCAGTTTAATTCACCCCTCCACTTT

d_gene: .
abundance: few
v_gene: TRBV6-5
j_gene: TRBJ1-2
CDR3aa: CASRGEGNYGYTF
CDR3nt: TGTGCCAGCAGGGGGGAGGGGAACTATGGCTACACCTTC

d_gene: .
abundance: .
v_gene: TRBV28
j_gene: TRBJ1-2
CDR3aa: CASSFWDFGYTF
CDR3nt: TGTGCCAGCAGTTTTTGGGACTTTGGCTACACCTTC

d_gene: .
abundance: .
v_gene: TRBV4-3
j_gene: TRBJ2-7
CDR3aa: CASSQDIAGTFSYEQYF
CDR3nt: TGCGCCAGCAGCCAAGATATCGCCGGGACTTTCTCCTACGAGCAGTACTTC

d_gene: TRBD2
abundance: .
v_gene: TRBV6-5
j_gene: TRBJ2-5
CDR3aa: CASSWTSGQETQYF
CDR3nt: TGTGCCAGCAGTTGGACTAGCGGGCAAGAGACCCAGTACTTC

d_gene: TRBD2
abundance: .
v_gene: TRBV29-1
j_gene: TRBJ2-7
CDR3aa: CSVENRAGTSGRAAYEQYF
CDR3nt: TGCAGCGTTGAAAACAGAGCCGGGACTAGCGGGAGGGCCGCCTACGAGCAGTACTTC

d_gene: .
abundance: .
v_gene: TRBV2
j_gene: TRBJ1-6
CDR3aa: CASSETDLGRPSTRNSPLHF
CDR3nt: TGTGCCAGCAGTGAAACCGACCTTGGGAGGCCCTCTACTCGTAATTCACCCCTCCACTTT

d_gene: .
abundance: .
v_gene: TRBV3-1/TRBV3-2
j_gene: TRBJ2-2
CDR3aa: CASSQQGNTGELFF
CDR3nt: TGTGCCAGCAGCCAACAGGGGAACACCGGGGAGCTGTTTTTT

d_gene: .
abundance: .
v_gene: TRBV18
j_gene: TRBJ2-3
CDR3aa: CASSPGPTGRDTQYF
CDR3nt: TGTGCCAGCTCACCTGGGCCCACCGGCAGAGATACGCAGTATTTT

d_gene: .
abundance: .
v_gene: TRBV21-1
j_gene: TRBJ1-4
CDR3aa: CASSIGGLGGNEKLFF
CDR3nt: TGTGCCAGCAGCATCGGGGGGCTAGGGGGAAATGAAAAACTGTTTTTT

d_gene: .
abundance: once
v_gene: TRBV11-2
j_gene: TRBJ2-2
CDR3aa: CASSLGVGELFF
CDR3nt: TGTGCCAGCAGCTTAGGAGTCGGGGAGCTGTTTTTT

d_gene: TRBD1
abundance: once
v_gene: TRBV7-2
j_gene: TRBJ2-1
CDR3aa: CASSLVGTELYNEQFF
CDR3nt: TGTGCCAGCAGCTTAGTGGGGACAGAACTCTACAATGAGCAGTTCTTC

d_gene: TRBD1
abundance: .
v_gene: TRBV19
j_gene: TRBJ1-1
CDR3aa: CASSKGQGEFYAEAFF
CDR3nt: TGTGCCAGTTCGAAGGGACAGGGAGAATTTTACGCTGAAGCTTTCTTT

d_gene: TRBD1
abundance: .
v_gene: TRBV12-3/TRBV12-4
j_gene: TRBJ2-1
CDR3aa: CASSSRGRGQFF
CDR3nt: TGTGCCAGCAGTTCCAGGGGGCGGGGGCAGTTCTTC

d_gene: .
abundance: .
v_gene: TRBV3-1/TRBV3-2
j_gene: TRBJ1-5
CDR3aa: CASSPGQLNQPQHF
CDR3nt: TGTGCCAGCAGCCCTGGACAGCTCAATCAGCCCCAGCATTTT

d_gene: .
abundance: .
v_gene: TRBV6-5
j_gene: TRBJ1-5
CDR3aa: CASGPDRYSNQPQHF
CDR3nt: TGTGCCAGCGGCCCGGACAGATATAGCAATCAGCCCCAGCATTTT

d_gene: TRBD2
abundance: .
v_gene: TRBV27
j_gene: TRBJ2-7
CDR3aa: CASSLQAGGSSYEQYF
CDR3nt: TGTGCCAGCAGTTTACAAGCGGGGGGGTCCTCTTACGAGCAGTACTTC

d_gene: TRBD1
abundance: .
v_gene: TRBV11-3
j_gene: TRBJ1-6
CDR3aa: CASSLGAGGDSPLHF
CDR3nt: TGTGCCAGCAGCTTAGGAGCAGGGGGCGATTCACCCCTCCACTTT

d_gene: TRBD2
abundance: .
v_gene: TRBV10-3
j_gene: TRBJ2-4
CDR3aa: CAISDNTGGPSTKNIQYF
CDR3nt: TGTGCCATCAGTGATAATACGGGAGGGCCCTCGACCAAAAACATTCAGTACTTC

d_gene: .
abundance: .
v_gene: TRBV12-3/TRBV12-4
j_gene: TRBJ1-1
CDR3aa: CASSLDGPLEAFF
CDR3nt: TGTGCCAGCAGTTTAGACGGTCCGCTGGAAGCTTTCTTT

d_gene: TRBD1
abundance: .
v_gene: TRBV20-1
j_gene: TRBJ1-1
CDR3aa: CSATGGTEAFF
CDR3nt: TGCAGTGCCACAGGGGGCACTGAAGCTTTCTTT

d_gene: .
abundance: .
v_gene: TRBV11-3
j_gene: TRBJ2-6
CDR3aa: CASSLDGGPSSGANVLTF
CDR3nt: TGTGCCAGCAGCTTAGATGGCGGGCCTAGCTCTGGGGCCAACGTCCTGACTTTC

d_gene: .
abundance: .
v_gene: TRBV7-3
j_gene: TRBJ1-2
CDR3aa: CASSLDNQGPNYGYTF
CDR3nt: TGTGCCAGCAGCTTAGATAACCAGGGGCCGAACTATGGCTACACCTTC

d_gene: TRBD1
abundance: .
v_gene: TRBV7-6
j_gene: TRBJ2-7
CDR3aa: CASSSRTGFRGDEQYF
CDR3nt: TGTGCCAGCAGCTCCCGGACAGGGTTTCGAGGAGACGAGCAGTACTTC

d_gene: .
abundance: .
v_gene: TRBV4-3
j_gene: TRBJ2-5
CDR3aa: CASSQDPAAQETQYF
CDR3nt: TGCGCCAGCAGCCAAGATCCGGCGGCGCAAGAGACCCAGTACTTC

d_gene: .
abundance: .
v_gene: TRBV9
j_gene: TRBJ2-5
CDR3aa: CASSVGLPIQETQYF
CDR3nt: TGTGCCAGCAGCGTAGGACTACCGATCCAAGAGACCCAGTACTTC

d_gene: TRBD1
abundance: .
v_gene: TRBV10-3
j_gene: TRBJ1-2
CDR3aa: CAINRDSSHYGYTF
CDR3nt: TGTGCCATCAATCGGGACAGCTCCCACTATGGCTACACCTTC

d_gene: .
abundance: .
v_gene: TRBV6-2/TRBV6-3
j_gene: TRBJ1-2
CDR3aa: CASSYLGEGYGYTF
CDR3nt: TGTGCCAGCAGTTACCTAGGGGAGGGCTATGGCTACACCTTC

d_gene: TRBD1
abundance: .
v_gene: TRBV7-2
j_gene: TRBJ1-6
CDR3aa: CASSLSRDRDYSPLHF
CDR3nt: TGTGCCAGCAGTTTGTCCCGGGACAGGGATTATTCACCCCTCCACTTT

d_gene: TRBD1
abundance: .
v_gene: TRBV6-5
j_gene: TRBJ2-7
CDR3aa: CASSLSGTGTYEQYF
CDR3nt: TGTGCCAGCAGTTTATCCGGGACAGGTACCTACGAGCAGTACTTC

d_gene: TRBD1
abundance: once
v_gene: TRBV27
j_gene: TRBJ1-5
CDR3aa: CASSLSTRTGERGQPQHF
CDR3nt: TGTGCCAGCAGTTTATCGACTCGGACAGGGGAGAGGGGTCAGCCCCAGCATTTT

d_gene: TRBD1
abundance: few
v_gene: TRBV4-2
j_gene: TRBJ1-2
CDR3aa: CASSEDRAGGYGYTF
CDR3nt: TGTGCCAGCAGCGAAGACAGGGCCGGTGGCTATGGCTACACCTTC

d_gene: .
abundance: many
v_gene: TRBV5-8
j_gene: TRBJ2-2
CDR3aa: CAGGRGRLTGELFF
CDR3nt: TGTGCCGGAGGGCGGGGGCGCCTCACCGGGGAGCTGTTTTTT

d_gene: .
abundance: .
v_gene: TRBV6-5
j_gene: TRBJ1-2
CDR3aa: CASSQVNYGYTF
CDR3nt: TGTGCCAGCTCACAGGTGAACTATGGCTACACCTTC

d_gene: TRBD1
abundance: .
v_gene: TRBV19
j_gene: TRBJ2-7
CDR3aa: CASSIGQGFADEQYF
CDR3nt: TGTGCCAGTAGTATCGGACAGGGCTTCGCTGACGAGCAGTACTTC

d_gene: .
abundance: .
v_gene: TRBV11-2
j_gene: TRBJ1-2
CDR3aa: CASSPTNGGYTF
CDR3nt: TGTGCCAGCAGTCCGACTAACGGGGGCTACACCTTC

d_gene: .
abundance: .
v_gene: TRBV5-1
j_gene: TRBJ2-7
CDR3aa: CASSLDTGYEQYF
CDR3nt: TGCGCCAGCAGCTTGGATACAGGCTACGAGCAGTACTTC

d_gene: .
abundance: .
v_gene: TRBV6-5
j_gene: TRBJ2-3
CDR3aa: CASSYSRNTDTQYF
CDR3nt: TGTGCCAGCAGTTACTCGAGAAACACAGATACGCAGTATTTT

d_gene: .
abundance: once
v_gene: TRBV27
j_gene: TRBJ2-5
CDR3aa: CASSQRGRRAETQYF
CDR3nt: TGTGCCAGCAGTCAAAGAGGCAGGAGGGCAGAGACCCAGTACTTC